This T cell receptor beta chain was found in a study of cytomegalovirus exposure and HLA in healthy donors. In the study overall: About 180 million T cells yielded 117 million unique TCR beta sequences in earlier analysis. The study's findings and limits: Certain indistinguishable V segments, among them TRBV6-2 and TRBV6-3, were excluded. Productive rates of about 87% or about 30% were seen for most TCR beta V segments in an earlier analysis.

For this clone: Antigen unknown.

The PCR made use of 60 Vbeta and 13 Jbeta primers. Method: immunoSEQ multiplex PCR; TCRdb's copy keeps in-frame clones and lacks some. This table has 100,000 to 150,000 clones, approximately 77% appearing once. Trimming pared 4 bases from V and 1 base from J, leaving 10 bases between. In germline, CDR1 is KGHSH, CDR2 LQKENI. This CDR3 contains 14 residues. The V gene is TRBV18, the J gene TRBJ1-1, with unresolved D. The material sequenced was PBMCs. The receptor comes from a woman aged 40 to 49 in good health and CMV-seronegative. The DNA of the CDR3 is TGTGCCAGCTCACTAACAGCACCGAACACTGAAGCTTTCTTT. Its protein product is CASSLTAPNTEAFF.